A single sample gave rise to the 13 T cell receptor beta chains below, sequenced in a study of cytomegalovirus exposure and HLA in healthy donors. PCR amplification relied on 60 Vbeta primers (plus 13 Jbeta primers). Using immunoSEQ multiplex PCR, the repertoire was profiled, and TCRdb retains in-frame clones only, with some absent. This table has some 150,000 clones, over 60% appearing once. Sample: PBMCs. The receptors were gathered from a woman in her twenties or thirties in good health and CMV-seronegative.

The chain joins TRBV7-9 to TRBJ2-7; 7 positions agree with TRBD2. The germline V gene encodes CDR1 SEHNR and CDR2 FQNEAQ (reference sequence). V trimming: 5 bases; J trimming: 4 bases; junction bases outside the gene matches: 11. The CDR3 spans 15 residues. The CDR3 region has the DNA TGTGCCAGCAGCCTCCTGAGCGGGGCGGGGTACGAGCAGTACTTC. This encodes CASSLLSGAGYEQYF.

CDR3 residues: CASSQRQTQETQYF. Here the CDR3 DNA reads TGTGCCAGCAGCCAAAGACAAACACAAGAGACCCAGTACTTC. The rearrangement uses TRBV7-6 and TRBJ2-5; D gene uncertain. Trimming cost V 5 bases and J 2 bases, with 12 bases left between them. This CDR3 region has 14 residues. The V gene's germline CDR1 is SGHVS and CDR2 FNYEAQ.

V gene TRBV5-1 combines with J gene TRBJ2-7; 8 nucleotides match TRBD1. V was pared by 7 bases and J by 9 bases, with 12 bases of the junction left unmatched. The CDR3 loop spans 13 amino acids. Germline V CDR1 and CDR2: SGHRS, YFSETQ. CDR3 region: CASSGQAPGLQYF. Here the CDR3 DNA reads TGCGCCAGCTCGGGACAGGCGCCGGGGTTGCAGTACTTC.

The chain has TRBV28 and TRBJ2-1; 10 bases are shared with TRBD2. Trimming cost V 6 bases and J 7 bases; bases outside gene matches: 9. The CDR3 sequence is 15 residues long. The germline gives CDR1 MDHEN, CDR2 SYDVKM. The CDR3 nucleotides read TGTGCCAGCAGGTTGAGCGGGAGGGCCGGGAATGAGCAGTTCTTC. As protein: CASRLSGRAGNEQFF. Variable domain in full (rest from reference TRBV28 and TRBJ2-1): DVKVTQSSRYLVKRTGEKVFLECVQDMDHENMFWYRQDPGLGLRLIYFSYDVKMKEKGDIPEGYSVSREKKERFSLILESASTNQTSMYLCASRLSGRAGNEQFFGPGTRLTVL.

As DNA, the CDR3 is TGTGCCAGCAGCTTACTTCCAGGGCCAGATACGCAGTATTTT. Protein product: CASSLLPGPDTQYF. The V and J genes are TRBV11-3 and TRBJ2-3, with D possibly being TRBD1 (5 bases). V was clipped by 2 bases and J by 4 bases, with 10 bases between them. The CDR3 is 14 amino acids. The germline V gene has CDR1 SGHNT and CDR2 YENEEA.

About this clone: Other DNA sequences in the sample encode the same CDR3. The rearrangement links TRBV5-1 to TRBJ1-1, with D hard to call. V lost 4 bases and J 3 bases, leaving 13 bases between the germline ends. Germline V gene data show CDR1 as SGHRS and CDR2 as YFSETQ. The length of the CDR3 is 14 residues. CDR3 bases: TGCGCCAGCAGCCCGGCGGGCGGATACACTGAAGCTTTCTTT. Encoded protein: CASSPAGGYTEAFF. Complete variable domain (other parts from reference TRBV5-1 and TRBJ1-1): KAGVTQTPRYLIKTRGQQVTLSCSPISGHRSVSWYQQTPGQGLQFLFEYFSETQRNKGNFPGRFSGRQFSNSRSEMNVSTLELGDSALYLCASSPAGGYTEAFFGQGTRLTVV.

This chain uses TRBV7-9 with TRBJ2-7, with 8 bases aligning to TRBD1. V was pared by 1 base and J by 1 base, with 9 bases of the junction left unmatched. The CDR3 is 17 amino acids. Germline CDR1 and CDR2: SEHNR and FQNEAQ (reference sequence). CDR3 bases: TGTGCCAGCAGCTTAGTAAGGGGGACAGGAATTTCCTACGAGCAGTACTTC. It yields the protein CASSLVRGTGISYEQYF.

V usage is TRBV5-1 and J usage is TRBJ2-5, with 11 positions matching TRBD2. The trim removed 4 bases at V and 2 bases at J, leaving 7 bases unmatched. Germline CDR1 SGHRS, CDR2 YFSETQ. The CDR3 is 16 amino acids. CDR3 region: CASSLTSGRRQETQYF. DNA of the CDR3: TGCGCCAGCAGCCTTACTAGCGGGAGAAGGCAAGAGACCCAGTACTTC.

The chain links TRBV28 to TRBJ1-4; TRBD1 matches 7 bases. J was trimmed by 2 bases and V by 6 bases; bases with no gene match: 6. The germline V gene encodes CDR1 MDHEN and CDR2 SYDVKM. The CDR3 is made up of 15 amino acids. DNA of the CDR3: TGTGCCAGCAGCCCCTGGACAGGTACTAATGAAAAACTGTTTTTT. Protein sequence: CASSPWTGTNEKLFF. The full variable domain, in which reference TRBV28 and TRBJ1-4 provide the parts outside the CDR3, is DVKVTQSSRYLVKRTGEKVFLECVQDMDHENMFWYRQDPGLGLRLIYFSYDVKMKEKGDIPEGYSVSREKKERFSLILESASTNQTSMYLCASSPWTGTNEKLFFGSGTQLSVL.

V is TRBV7-6 and J is TRBJ2-1, with 7 nucleotides matching TRBD2. V lost 2 bases to trimming and J lost 6 bases; unmatched junction nucleotides: 7. From germline, CDR1 is SGHVS and CDR2 FNYEAQ. This CDR3 comprises 15 residues. The CDR3 DNA sequence: TGTGCCAGCAGCTTAAAGAGGGAGGGACGCAATGAGCAGTTCTTC. Amino acids: CASSLKREGRNEQFF.

This chain joins TRBV4-3 and TRBJ1-6, with TRBD1 matching over 10 bases. The CDR3 has 16 residues. Germline CDR1 and CDR2: LGHNA and YSLEER. Trimming removed 1 base from V and 7 bases from J; junction bases left unmatched: 4. CDR3 sequence reads: CASSQGTGGHNSPLHF. The DNA of the CDR3 is TGCGCCAGCAGCCAAGGGACAGGGGGTCACAATTCACCCCTCCACTTT.

This clone has more than one count but fewer than ten. The rearrangement links TRBV6-4 to TRBJ1-2; weak D call: TRBD1 (5 bases). Trimming stripped 4 bases from V and 10 bases from J, with 13 bases between. The V gene's germline CDR1 is MRHNA and CDR2 SNTAGT. This CDR3 region has 12 residues. The CDR3 nucleotides are TGTGCCAGCAGTGCCCAGGGAAGCGACTACACCTTC. It yields the protein CASSAQGSDYTF.

The chain has TRBV7-3 and TRBJ2-2; TRBD2 agrees at 10 bases. The germline V gene has CDR1 SGHTA and CDR2 FQGTGA. CDR3 length equals 15 residues. V was pared by 6 bases and J by 6 bases, with 7 bases of the junction left unmatched. The CDR3 bases are TGTGCCAGCAGAACTTACAGCGGGAGGGCCGGGGAGCTGTTTTTT. This encodes CASRTYSGRAGELFF.